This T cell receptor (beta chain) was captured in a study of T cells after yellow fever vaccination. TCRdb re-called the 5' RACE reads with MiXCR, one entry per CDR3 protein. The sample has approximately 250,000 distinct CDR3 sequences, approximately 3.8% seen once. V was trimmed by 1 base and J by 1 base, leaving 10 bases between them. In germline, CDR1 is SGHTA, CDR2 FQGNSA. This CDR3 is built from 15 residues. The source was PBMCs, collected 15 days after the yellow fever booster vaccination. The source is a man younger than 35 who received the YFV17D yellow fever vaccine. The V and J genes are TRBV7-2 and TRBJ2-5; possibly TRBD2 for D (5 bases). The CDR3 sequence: CASSLVLGLQETQYF. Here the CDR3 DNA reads TGTGCCAGCAGCTTAGTTTTAGGACTCCAAGAGACCCAGTACTTC.